In its sample, the clone carrying this T cell receptor (beta chain) was seen a few times. The identical CDR3 is also encoded by other nucleotide sequences in the sample. The data were taken from a study of shared clonotypes between healthy human individuals. The V gene lost 2 bases and the J gene lost 8 bases, with 18 bases spanning the gap. The CDR3 has 15 amino acids. Per germline, CDR1 SNHLY and CDR2 FYNNEI. Clones were sequenced by immunoSEQ multiplex PCR, and TCRdb holds only the in-frame ones, with some missing. The sample carries about half a million clones, about 85% recorded once. Sequenced sample: PBMCs. The sequence was collected from a woman in her thirties or forties in good health. Some clones in this sample may be carry-over from other donors' samples. V usage is TRBV2 and J usage is TRBJ2-5; the D is unclear. This CDR3 is CASSERVVGKVTQYF. CDR3 bases: TGTGCCAGCAGTGAACGGGTAGTAGGGAAGGTCACCCAGTACTTC.